These T cell receptor beta chains were read from a single sample in a study of early T cells in non-severe SARS-CoV-2 infection. TCRdb re-called the 5' RACE reads through MiXCR, storing one row per CDR3 protein. The sample consists of about 110,000 distinct CDR3 sequences, around 10% of them appearing once. The material sequenced was whole blood. The source of these receptors is an adult who was a healthcare worker with PCR-confirmed SARS-CoV-2 infection or an uninfected control (not recorded which). Each CDR3 is given with its conserved first and last residue. D genes are given only for firm matches. Rows give clone size only sometimes, using once, few, many, or a class for an expanded clone.

J gene,D gene,V gene,clone size,CDR3 DNA,CDR3 protein
TRBJ2-1,.,TRBV12-3/TRBV12-4,many,TGTGCCAGCAGTTTCCGACTAGAGGGCAATGAGCAGTTCTTC,CASSFRLEGNEQFF
TRBJ2-1,.,TRBV5-6,many,TGTGCCAGCAGCTTGGATCGGACCAACAATGAGCAGTTCTTC,CASSLDRTNNEQFF
TRBJ1-2,.,TRBV20-1,few,TGCAGTGCCCACGCGGACACCGCCACCTTC,CSAHADTATF
TRBJ2-5,.,TRBV9,many,TGTGCCGGCAGCGAGGGACCGCCAGAGACCCAGTACTTC,CAGSEGPPETQYF
TRBJ2-1,.,TRBV20-1,many,TGCAGTGCTAGAGATTTACTACGGCTAGCGTCCAATGAGCAGTTCTTC,CSARDLLRLASNEQFF
TRBJ1-2,.,TRBV18,many,TGTGCCAGCGGTCGGAAGGGATATGGCTACACCTTC,CASGRKGYGYTF
TRBJ2-2,TRBD2,TRBV20-1,.,TGCAGTGCTACCCCTAATCTAGCGGGGGTTACCGGGGAGCTGTTTTTT,CSATPNLAGVTGELFF
TRBJ1-5,TRBD1,TRBV10-3,many,TGTGCCACAGGAGACAGGGCCAATCAGCCCCAGCATTTT,CATGDRANQPQHF
TRBJ1-5,.,TRBV6-7,few,TGTGCCAGCACCGAAAACTATAGCAATCAGCCCCAGCATTTT,CASTENYSNQPQHF
TRBJ2-3,.,TRBV20-1,few,TGCAGTGCTAGAGACGGGATCCACTTCAATACGCAGTATTTT,CSARDGIHFNTQYF
TRBJ1-2,.,TRBV3-1,many,TGTGCCAGCAGCCAATTAGCTTATGGCTACACCTTC,CASSQLAYGYTF
TRBJ2-5,.,TRBV5-1,many,TGCGCCAGCAGCTTATCCGTAATGGAGACCCAGTACTTC,CASSLSVMETQYF
TRBJ2-7,.,TRBV20-1,.,TGCAGTGTACAGGAACAAAAAGCACCCTACGAGCAGTACTTC,CSVQEQKAPYEQYF
TRBJ2-1,TRBD2,TRBV20-1,.,TGCAGTGCTAGAGATCTAACCCCGGGACTAGCGGCCTACAATGAGCAGTTCTTC,CSARDLTPGLAAYNEQFF
TRBJ2-1,TRBD2,TRBV11-2,.,TGTGCCAGCAGCTTGAACAGCGGGATAGGTGAGCAGTTCTTC,CASSLNSGIGEQFF
TRBJ2-7,TRBD1,TRBV29-1,.,TGCAGCGTTCTACCCGGACAGGGGAAGTGGAACGAGCAGTACTTC,CSVLPGQGKWNEQYF
TRBJ2-3,.,TRBV11-2,.,TGTGCCAGCAGTTCACAGGAGAGCACAGATACGCAGTATTTT,CASSSQESTDTQYF
TRBJ2-1,TRBD1,TRBV5-4,many,TGTGCCAGCAGCTCCCCGGACAGGGATGAGCAGTTCTTC,CASSSPDRDEQFF
TRBJ2-2,.,TRBV6-1,many,TGTGCCAGCAGAGGGGCAGCGAACACCGGGGAGCTGTTTTTT,CASRGAANTGELFF
TRBJ1-1,.,TRBV28,.,TGTGCCAGCAGTTTAAGGGGCTTCAGTGAAGCTTTCTTT,CASSLRGFSEAFF
TRBJ2-2,.,TRBV7-3,many,TGTGCCAGCAGCCAGGGGGGCTTAAGAACCGGGGAGCTGTTTTTT,CASSQGGLRTGELFF
TRBJ2-7,TRBD2,TRBV12-3/TRBV12-4,many,TGTGCCAGCAGTTCACTAGCGGGGGGCGCCGAGCAGTACTTC,CASSSLAGGAEQYF
TRBJ2-3,TRBD2,TRBV7-3,few,TGTGCCAGCAGCTTTCGCGGGGGGCGAGTCTGGACAGATACGCAGTATTTT,CASSFRGGRVWTDTQYF
TRBJ1-1,TRBD1,TRBV15,few,TGTGCCACCAGCAGCAGGGGGCGCGATGAAGCTTTCTTT,CATSSRGRDEAFF
TRBJ1-3,TRBD1,TRBV11-2,few,TGTGCCAGCAGCCGGACAGGAGACGGAAACACCATATATTTT,CASSRTGDGNTIYF
TRBJ2-1,.,TRBV18,few,TGTGCCAGCTCACGAAAGGGGGATTTTGGCGATGAGCAGTTCTTC,CASSRKGDFGDEQFF
TRBJ1-5,.,TRBV7-9,many,TGTGCCAGCAGCTTAAGTGTGGGCAAGGGGAATCAGCCCCAGCATTTT,CASSLSVGKGNQPQHF
TRBJ2-1,TRBD2,TRBV7-8,few,TGTGCCAGCAGCCCCGGACTAGCGGGAGCCTATGAGCAGTTCTTC,CASSPGLAGAYEQFF
TRBJ2-7,.,TRBV4-1,.,TGCGCCAGCAGCCAAGAGTCATGGGAAGGACTTACCTACGAGCAGTACTTC,CASSQESWEGLTYEQYF
TRBJ2-5,.,TRBV7-9,many,TGTGCCAGCAGCCCCCAAGAGACCCAGTACTTC,CASSPQETQYF
TRBJ1-5,TRBD1,TRBV20-1,few,TGCAGTGCTAGGAAGGGGGACAGGGTTTTCCAGCCCCAGCATTTT,CSARKGDRVFQPQHF
TRBJ2-5,.,TRBV2,many,TGTGCCAGCAGTGAAGCGGCCGGAAAGACCCAGTACTTC,CASSEAAGKTQYF
TRBJ2-3,TRBD1,TRBV7-8,.,TGTGCCAGCAGCCCCGACAGGGGGCAAACAGATACGCAGTATTTT,CASSPDRGQTDTQYF
TRBJ2-5,.,TRBV9,.,TGTGCCAGCAGCCAAATCGGACAGACGGCTTCTCAAGAGACCCAGTACTTC,CASSQIGQTASQETQYF
TRBJ1-2,.,TRBV12-3/TRBV12-4,.,TGTGCCAGCAGTAAAGAGACAGTTTCCAGTAGTGGCTACACCTTC,CASSKETVSSSGYTF
TRBJ2-5,TRBD2,TRBV29-1,many,TGCAGCGCCGACAGCGGGAGCGAGACCCAGTACTTC,CSADSGSETQYF
TRBJ2-1,.,TRBV7-8,many,TGTGCCAGCAGTTCGAAGTGGGGGTCGCGTCTCGATGAGCAGTTCTTC,CASSSKWGSRLDEQFF
TRBJ1-3,.,TRBV12-5,.,TGTGCTAGTGCCCAGGGACTCTCTGGAAACACCATATATTTT,CASAQGLSGNTIYF
TRBJ2-3,.,TRBV10-1,many,TGCGCCAGCAGTGCGGGGTCAGATACGCAGTATTTT,CASSAGSDTQYF
TRBJ2-2,TRBD1,TRBV11-2,.,TGTGCCAGCAGCGTCCTGGGACAGGGGGCCGGGGAGCTGTTTTTT,CASSVLGQGAGELFF
TRBJ2-7,.,TRBV6-5,.,TGTGCCAGCAGATCGCCAATCGGCTACGAGCAGTACTTC,CASRSPIGYEQYF
TRBJ1-1,TRBD1,TRBV3-1,.,TGTGCCAGCAGCCCAAACAGGGGGGACGCTTTCTTT,CASSPNRGDAFF
TRBJ2-5,.,TRBV28,.,TGTGCCAGCAGTTCACGCGGCTGGCAAGAGACCCAGTACTTC,CASSSRGWQETQYF
TRBJ2-6,.,TRBV19,many,TGTGCCAGTAGAGTCAGGACAGACAACTCTGGGGCCAACGTCCTGACTTTC,CASRVRTDNSGANVLTF
TRBJ2-2,TRBD1,TRBV7-6,.,TGTGCCAGCTCAGGGGGCCGGTCGAACACCGGGGAGCTGTTTTTT,CASSGGRSNTGELFF
TRBJ2-1,.,TRBV29-1,few,TGCAGCGTCCACTTCTCCTACAATGAGCAGTTCTTC,CSVHFSYNEQFF
TRBJ1-2,.,TRBV12-3/TRBV12-4,many,TGTGCCAGCAGTTTAATCATCACAGGCCGCCCCTACACCTTC,CASSLIITGRPYTF
TRBJ2-5,TRBD1,TRBV20-1,.,TGCAGTGCGACCCGGACAGGGTTCAGAGAGACCCAGTACTTC,CSATRTGFRETQYF
TRBJ1-1,.,TRBV3-1,.,TGTGCCAGCAGCACGAGTGGGCGGGCCACACCTGAAGCTTTCTTT,CASSTSGRATPEAFF
TRBJ1-1,.,TRBV20-1,.,TGCAGTGCTAGAGCCGGACGGCTGAACACTGAAGCTTTCTTT,CSARAGRLNTEAFF
TRBJ1-1,.,TRBV5-4,.,TGTGCCAGCAGCGTGCGCAACAGGGAGGTTGAAGCTTTCTTT,CASSVRNREVEAFF
TRBJ2-7,.,TRBV27,few,TGTGCCAGCAGGTACCGGGGAAGACCCCACGAGCAGTACTTC,CASRYRGRPHEQYF
TRBJ2-7,.,TRBV2,many,TGTGCCAGCAGTGCTAGCTCCTACGAGCAGTACTTC,CASSASSYEQYF
TRBJ2-3,TRBD2,TRBV11-2,many,TGTGCCAGCAGCCTCGACAGGTCTAGCGGGAGGACAGATACGCAGTATTTT,CASSLDRSSGRTDTQYF
TRBJ1-1,TRBD1,TRBV7-2,few,TGTGCCAGCAGCTTAGCGGGACAGGGAGATAACACTGAAGCTTTCTTT,CASSLAGQGDNTEAFF
TRBJ2-4,.,TRBV7-8,few,TGTGCCAGCAGCTTAGCACCTATAAAAAACATTCAGTACTTC,CASSLAPIKNIQYF
TRBJ2-7,.,TRBV3-1,.,TGTGCCAGCAGCCCCAGCCAGGGGTTCTACGAGCAGTACTTC,CASSPSQGFYEQYF
TRBJ1-1,TRBD1,TRBV4-1,many,TGCGCCAGCAGCCAGGATAAACCGGGACAGGGGATTGGTAAACCTGAAGCTTTCTTT,CASSQDKPGQGIGKPEAFF
TRBJ1-1,.,TRBV4-1,.,TGCGCCAGCAGCCAAGAACCGTTTATGAACACTGAAGCTTTCTTT,CASSQEPFMNTEAFF